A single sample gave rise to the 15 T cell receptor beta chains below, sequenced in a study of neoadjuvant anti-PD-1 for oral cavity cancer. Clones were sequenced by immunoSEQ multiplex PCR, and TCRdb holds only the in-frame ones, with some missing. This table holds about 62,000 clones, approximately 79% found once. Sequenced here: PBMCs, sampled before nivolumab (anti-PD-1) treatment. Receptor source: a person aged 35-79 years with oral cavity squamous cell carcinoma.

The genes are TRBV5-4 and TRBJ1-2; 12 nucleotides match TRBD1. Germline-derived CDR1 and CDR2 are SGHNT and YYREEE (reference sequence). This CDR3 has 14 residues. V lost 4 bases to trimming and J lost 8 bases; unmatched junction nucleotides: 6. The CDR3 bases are TGTGCCAGCAGCCGCGGGACAGGGGGCAGAGGCTACACCTTC. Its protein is CASSRGTGGRGYTF.

CDR3 in amino acids: CASSRDSASYEQYF. CDR3 DNA: TGCGCCAGCAGTCGGGACTCCGCTTCCTACGAGCAGTACTTC. The genes are TRBV5-1 and TRBJ2-7; tentative D call: TRBD2 (6 bases). From germline, CDR1 is SGHRS and CDR2 YFSETQ. V was shortened by 5 bases and J by 1 base, with 13 bases between the two germline ends. This CDR3 comprises 14 residues.

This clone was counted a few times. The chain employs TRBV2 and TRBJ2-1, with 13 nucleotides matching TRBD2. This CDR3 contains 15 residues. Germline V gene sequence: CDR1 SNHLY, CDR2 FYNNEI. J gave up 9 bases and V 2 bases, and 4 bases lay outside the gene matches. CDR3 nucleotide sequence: TGTGCCAGCAGTGAACAACTAGCGGGAGGGGGTGAGCAGTTCTTC. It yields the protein CASSEQLAGGGEQFF.

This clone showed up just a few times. The CDR3 region has the DNA TGTGCCAGCAGCTTGGGTGCAACAGGGATCCTGTTTTTT. Its translation: CASSLGATGILFF. This chain joins TRBV5-6 and TRBJ1-4; perhaps TRBD1 as D (6 bases). The CDR3 sequence is 13 residues long. V dropped 0 bases and J dropped 14 bases, with 14 bases sitting between them. CDR1 is SGHDT and CDR2 is YYEEEE in the germline V gene.

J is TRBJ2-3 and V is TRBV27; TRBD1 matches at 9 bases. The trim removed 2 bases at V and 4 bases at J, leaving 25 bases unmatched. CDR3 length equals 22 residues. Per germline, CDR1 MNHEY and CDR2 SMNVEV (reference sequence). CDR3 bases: TGTGCCAGCAGTTTACGCTCCATCCTCCGGGACAGGGTGTGGGCCGTCCCAGATACGCAGTATTTT. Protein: CASSLRSILRDRVWAVPDTQYF.

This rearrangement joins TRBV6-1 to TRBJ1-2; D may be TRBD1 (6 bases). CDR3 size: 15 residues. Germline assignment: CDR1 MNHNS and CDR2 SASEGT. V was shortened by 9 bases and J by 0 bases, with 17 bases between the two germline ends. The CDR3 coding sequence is TGTGCCAGTTACGAGAGGGACATGACTAACTATGGCTACACCTTC. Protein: CASYERDMTNYGYTF.

This chain's CDR3 is CASSRLRGEGTGELFF. The CDR3 coding sequence is TGTGCCAGCAGCCGACTCCGAGGTGAAGGAACCGGGGAGCTGTTTTTT. The chain employs TRBV14 and TRBJ2-2; D gene unclear. Germline CDR1 SGHDN, CDR2 FVKESK. Trimming left V 4 bases short and J 5 bases short, with 17 bases between. The CDR3 sequence is 16 residues long.

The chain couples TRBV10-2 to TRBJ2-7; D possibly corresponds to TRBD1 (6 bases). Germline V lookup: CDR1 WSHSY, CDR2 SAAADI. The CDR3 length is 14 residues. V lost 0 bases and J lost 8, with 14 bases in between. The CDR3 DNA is TGCGCCAGCAGTGAGTCAGGGGACATTCGTCAGCAGTACTTC. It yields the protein CASSESGDIRQQYF.

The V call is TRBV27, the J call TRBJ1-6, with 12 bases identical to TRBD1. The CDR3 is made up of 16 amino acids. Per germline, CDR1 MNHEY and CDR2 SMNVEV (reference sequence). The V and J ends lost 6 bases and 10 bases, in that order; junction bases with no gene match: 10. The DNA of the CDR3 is TGTGCCAGCAGACCGCCGGGACAGGGGGCGCGATCACCCCTCCACTTT. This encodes CASRPPGQGARSPLHF.

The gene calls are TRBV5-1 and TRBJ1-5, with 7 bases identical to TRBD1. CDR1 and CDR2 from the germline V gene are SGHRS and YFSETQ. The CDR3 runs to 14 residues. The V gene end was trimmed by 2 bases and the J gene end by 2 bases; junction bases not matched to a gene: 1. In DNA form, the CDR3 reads TGCGCCAGCAGCTTTGGGACAGGCAATCAGCCCCAGCATTTT. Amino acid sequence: CASSFGTGNQPQHF.

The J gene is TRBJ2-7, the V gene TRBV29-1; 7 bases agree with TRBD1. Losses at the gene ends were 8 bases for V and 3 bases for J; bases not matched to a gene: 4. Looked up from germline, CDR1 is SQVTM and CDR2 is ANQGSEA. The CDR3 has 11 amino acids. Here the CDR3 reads CSSRDSYEQYF. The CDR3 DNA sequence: TGCAGCTCCCGGGACAGCTACGAGCAGTACTTC.

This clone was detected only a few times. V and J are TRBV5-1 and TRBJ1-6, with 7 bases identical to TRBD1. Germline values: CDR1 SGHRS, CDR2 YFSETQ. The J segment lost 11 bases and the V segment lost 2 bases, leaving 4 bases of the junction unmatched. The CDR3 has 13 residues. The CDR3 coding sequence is TGCGCCAGCAGCTTACGACAGGGACCACCCCTCCACTTT. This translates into CASSLRQGPPLHF. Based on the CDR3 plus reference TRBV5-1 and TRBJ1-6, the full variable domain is KAGVTQTPRYLIKTRGQQVTLSCSPISGHRSVSWYQQTPGQGLQFLFEYFSETQRNKGNFPGRFSGRQFSNSRSEMNVSTLELGDSALYLCASSLRQGPPLHFGNGTRLTVT.

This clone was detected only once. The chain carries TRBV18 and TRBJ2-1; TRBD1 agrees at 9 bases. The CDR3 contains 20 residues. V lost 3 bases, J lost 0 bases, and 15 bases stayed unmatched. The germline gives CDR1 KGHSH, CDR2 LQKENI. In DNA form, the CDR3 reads TGTGCCAGCTCACCCGAAGTCCTCTGGGACAGGGCTACCTCCTACAATGAGCAGTTCTTC. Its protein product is CASSPEVLWDRATSYNEQFF.

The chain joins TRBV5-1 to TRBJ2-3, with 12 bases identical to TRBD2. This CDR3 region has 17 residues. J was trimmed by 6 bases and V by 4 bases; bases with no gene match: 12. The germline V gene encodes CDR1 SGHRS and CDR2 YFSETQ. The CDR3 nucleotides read TGCGCCAGCAGCGGAACTAGCGGGGGGCCCCTGGGGGATACGCAGTATTTT. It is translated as CASSGTSGGPLGDTQYF. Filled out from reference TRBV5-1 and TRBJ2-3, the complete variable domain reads KAGVTQTPRYLIKTRGQQVTLSCSPISGHRSVSWYQQTPGQGLQFLFEYFSETQRNKGNFPGRFSGRQFSNSRSEMNVSTLELGDSALYLCASSGTSGGPLGDTQYFGPGTRLTVL.

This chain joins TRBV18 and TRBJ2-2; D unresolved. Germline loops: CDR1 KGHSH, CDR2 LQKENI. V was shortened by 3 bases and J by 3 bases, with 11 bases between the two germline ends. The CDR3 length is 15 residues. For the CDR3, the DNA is TGTGCCAGCTCACCGGCGAAGATAGACACCGGGGAGCTGTTTTTT. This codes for CASSPAKIDTGELFF.